The 28 T cell receptor beta chains presented below share a single source sample, sequenced in a study of molecular identifiers for immune sequencing clone quantification. Using its own MiXCR run on the PCR reads, TCRdb lists one record per CDR3 protein. Of 460,000 or so distinct CDR3 sequences listed, roughly a fifth are singletons. What was sequenced was naive CD8+ T cells from blood, with Jurkat cell RNA spiked in. Subset defined: FACS-sorted CD8+CD4-CCR7+CD45RA+ naive T cells. These TCRs come from a human donor in good health. Some libraries in this study had Jurkat cell RNA spiked in.

This clonotype came up many times. The genes are TRBV4-1 and TRBJ1-5, with TRBD1 matching 9 bases. This CDR3 is 16 amino acids long. Looked up from germline, CDR1 is MGHRA and CDR2 is YSYEKL. Unmatched junction bases numbered 9, after V lost 2 bases and J lost 7 bases. The CDR3 loop reads CASSQMGQGLGQPQHF. For the CDR3, the DNA is TGCGCCAGCAGCCAAATGGGACAGGGCTTGGGGCAGCCCCAGCATTTT.

Worth noting for this clonotype: One base away lies a much larger clone, so this may be a sequencing read error. The gene calls are TRBV12-3 or TRBV12-4 and TRBJ2-5; D not certain. The CDR3 extends over 13 amino acids. Between the trimmed V and J ends, which lost 4 bases and 1 base, there was a span of 7 bases. CDR3 sequence: CASSYMAQETQYF. CDR3 coding DNA: TGTGCCAGCAGTTACATGGCCCAAGAGACCCAGTACTTC.

The table lists this clonotype with a few counts. The V and J genes are TRBV12-3 or TRBV12-4 and TRBJ2-7; 14 positions match TRBD2. The CDR3 is 18 amino acids. The V gene end was trimmed by 2 bases and the J gene end by 6 bases; junction bases not matched to a gene: 12. CDR3 in DNA: TGTGCCAGCAGTTTATGGGGGACTAGCGGGAGCCTTGCGGCCGAGCAGTACTTC. Translating it yields CASSLWGTSGSLAAEQYF.

This clonotype was seen a few times. The V and J genes are TRBV6-1 and TRBJ1-5; D is unclear. The CDR3 runs to 14 residues. Germline CDR1 is MNHNS and CDR2 is SASEGT. V lost 6 bases, J lost 4 bases, and 13 bases lay in between. The CDR3 is CASRTVGRNQPQHF. The DNA for the CDR3 is TGTGCCAGCAGAACAGTAGGCCGAAATCAGCCCCAGCATTTT.

The chain has TRBV4-1 and TRBJ1-1; 9 bases agree with TRBD1. Germline V gene sequence: CDR1 MGHRA, CDR2 YSYEKL. This CDR3 contains 17 residues. V trimming: 2 bases; J trimming: 0 bases; junction bases outside the gene matches: 7. The CDR3 coding sequence is TGCGCCAGCAGCCAAACGGGACAGGGCTCCATGAACACTGAAGCTTTCTTT. This gives the protein CASSQTGQGSMNTEAFF.

This clonotype was found a few times. This rearrangement joins TRBV7-2 to TRBJ2-7; tentative D call: TRBD2 (5 bases). The V end was cut by 7 bases, the J end by 4 bases, with 11 bases between. CDR3 size: 12 residues. Germline V CDR1 and CDR2: SGHTA, FQGNSA. The CDR3 here is CASTSLAYEQYF. CDR3 DNA sequence: TGTGCCAGCACCTCCCTAGCATACGAGCAGTACTTC.

Concerning this clonotype itself: This may stem from a read error, because a much larger clone lies one nucleotide away. The V gene is TRBV12-5, the J gene TRBJ2-1; D is uncertain. The J call may be mistaken, given a closer DNA end match to TRBJ2-5. Germline CDR1 is LGHNT and CDR2 is FRNRAP. The CDR3 covers 14 residues. The CDR3 sequence is CANGLSTHQETQYF. CDR3 nucleotide sequence: TGTGCTAATGGTTTGAGTACGCACCAAGAGACCCAGTACTTC.

This clonotype occurred many times. This rearrangement joins TRBV29-1 to TRBJ2-7; a possible D gene is TRBD2 (6 bases). V was shortened by 7 bases and J by 2 bases, with 15 bases between the two germline ends. There are 13 residues in the CDR3. Germline V CDR1 and CDR2: SQVTM, ANQGSEA. Here the CDR3 reads CSARGGSAYEQYF. In DNA, the CDR3 is TGCAGCGCGAGGGGAGGTTCGGCCTACGAGCAGTACTTC.

The genes are TRBV4-2 and TRBJ2-7; D is unclear. CDR1 is LGHNA, CDR2 YNFKEQ, per germline. Trimming left V 3 bases short and J 4 bases short, with 10 bases between. This CDR3 is 13 amino acids long. CDR3 in amino acids: CASSQGKLYEQYF. The CDR3 DNA is TGTGCCAGCAGCCAGGGAAAATTATACGAGCAGTACTTC.

This chain links TRBV28 with TRBJ1-2; no firm D call. Germline CDR1 and CDR2: MDHEN and SYDVKM. The CDR3 is 13 amino acids. Trimming pared 3 bases from V and 4 bases from J, leaving 9 bases between. The CDR3 region is CASSFDGSYGYTF. CDR3 nucleotides: TGTGCCAGCAGTTTTGATGGTTCCTATGGCTACACCTTC.

The chain recombines TRBV19 with TRBJ2-1; the match to TRBD2 covers 11 bases. This CDR3 spans 15 amino acids. V shed 4 bases, J shed 3 bases, and the junction held 2 bases outside the gene matches. Germline CDR1 LNHDA, CDR2 SQIVND (reference sequence). This chain's CDR3 is CASSRGLAVYNEQFF. As DNA, the CDR3 is TGTGCCAGTAGTAGGGGACTAGCGGTCTACAATGAGCAGTTCTTC.

The chain is built from TRBV6-2 or TRBV6-3 and TRBJ2-7; D is possibly TRBD1 (6 bases). Germline-derived CDR1 and CDR2 are MNHEY and SVGEGT. The V gene lost 5 bases and the J gene lost 3 bases, with 14 bases spanning the gap. The CDR3 consists of 14 residues. CDR3 residues: CASSIARGFYEQYF. The CDR3 DNA is TGTGCCAGCAGTATTGCCAGGGGATTCTACGAGCAGTACTTC.

V usage is TRBV3-1 and J usage is TRBJ2-7, with no clear D. Deletions cut 1 base from V and 12 bases from J, with 13 bases between. This CDR3 has 12 residues. Per germline, CDR1 LGHDT and CDR2 YNNKEL (reference sequence). This chain's CDR3 is CASSQGTDPGYF. The CDR3 DNA sequence: TGTGCCAGCAGCCAAGGGACGGACCCTGGGTACTTC.

The table lists this clonotype with many counts. The rearrangement joins TRBV7-9 to TRBJ1-1; D not certain. The CDR3 loop spans 12 amino acids. Trimming took off 1 base at V and 7 bases at J, with 7 bases between the two ends. CDR1 and CDR2 (germline): SEHNR, FQNEAQ (reference sequence). CDR3 bases: TGTGCCAGCAGCTTAGGGATGAATGAAGCTTTCTTT. It translates to CASSLGMNEAFF.

As for this clonotype: At one end, the junction sequence differs from germline, possibly due to a read error. The CDR3 DNA is TGTGCCTGGAGTCCCGCAGGCGGCCCGATTGCAACTAATGAAAAACTGTATTTT. Translating gives CAWSPAGGPIATNEKLYF. The genes are TRBV30 and TRBJ1-4; D is uncertain. This CDR3 comprises 18 residues. Germline CDR1 is GTSNPN and CDR2 is SVGIG (reference sequence). The complete variable domain, with remaining parts taken from reference TRBV30 and TRBJ1-4, reads SQTIHQWPATLVQPVGSPLSLECTVEGTSNPNLYWYRQAAGRGLQLLFYSVGIGQISSEVPQNLSASRPQDRQFILSSKKLLLSDSGFYLCAWSPAGGPIATNEKLYFGSGTQLSVL.

This clonotype showed up many times. V gene TRBV7-6 combines with J gene TRBJ2-6; no reliable D call. The CDR3 consists of 18 residues. V was pared by 1 base and J by 4 bases, with 17 bases between. Germline CDR1 is SGHVS and CDR2 is FNYEAQ. The DNA for the CDR3 is TGTGCCAGCAGCTTAGAGCCGGCCACCGTGGCCGGGGCCAACGTCCTGACTTTC. Translating it yields CASSLEPATVAGANVLTF.

This clonotype was seen many times. V usage is TRBV23-1 and J usage is TRBJ2-3; TRBD2 aligns across 9 bases. TRBV23-1 carries the ORF label, with uncertain function. This CDR3 spans 18 amino acids. V was pared by 4 bases and J by 4 bases, with 15 bases of the junction left unmatched. The CDR3 nucleotides read TGCGCCAGCAGTCGCCTGGGACTAGCCCCCGGCAGAGCAGATACGCAGTATTTT. Translated: CASSRLGLAPGRADTQYF.

This rearrangement joins TRBV3-1 to TRBJ2-1, with 8 positions matching TRBD2. Trimming took 1 base from V and 8 from J; bases not matched to a gene: 16. Per germline, CDR1 LGHDT and CDR2 YNNKEL (reference sequence). This CDR3 comprises 18 residues. The CDR3 nucleotides are TGTGCCAGCAGCCAAGTAGTGGGGGGGGGGGGGACTAGAGATGAGCAGTTCTTC. Translated, it gives CASSQVVGGGGTRDEQFF.

In its sample, this clonotype was seen many times. The chain carries TRBV6-5 and TRBJ2-1, with 9 bases lining up with TRBD2. Germline CDR1 MNHEY, CDR2 SVGAGI. The junction had 2 bases not matched to a gene; V was cut back by 4 bases and J by 7 bases. The length of the CDR3 is 13 residues. The DNA for the CDR3 is TGTGCCAGCAGTTGGACTAGCGAGAATGAGCAGTTCTTC. It translates to CASSWTSENEQFF.

This clonotype was seen only once. The CDR3 sequence: CASSQERQTITDTQYF. CDR3 nucleotide sequence: TGCGCCAGCAGCCAAGAGAGACAGACTATCACAGATACGCAGTATTTT. This rearrangement joins TRBV4-3 to TRBJ2-3, with D perhaps being TRBD1 or TRBD2 (5 bases each). Germline CDR1 reads LGHNA; CDR2 reads YSLEER. V was cut by 0 bases and J by 2 bases, with 12 bases left in between. CDR3 length equals 16 residues.

This clonotype was found many times. The gene calls are TRBV20-1 and TRBJ2-7; D is possibly TRBD2 (5 bases). This CDR3 region has 11 residues. Germline V lookup: CDR1 DFQATT, CDR2 SNEGSKA (reference sequence). Trimming cost V 5 bases and J 6 bases, with 11 bases left between them. The CDR3 DNA sequence: TGCAGTGCTTCAACTAGTTCCGAGCAGTACTTC. It encodes CSASTSSEQYF.

Many counts were recorded for this clonotype. The genes are TRBV28 and TRBJ2-7; 10 bases are a match to TRBD2. The trim removed 7 bases at V and 3 bases at J, leaving 6 bases unmatched. This CDR3 comprises 14 residues. CDR1 is MDHEN, CDR2 SYDVKM, per germline. The CDR3 sequence: CASKPRTSGYEQYF. The CDR3 nucleotides read TGTGCCAGCAAACCTAGGACTAGCGGCTACGAGCAGTACTTC.

The chain joins TRBV3-1 to TRBJ1-1, with a weak D call TRBD1 (6 bases). The CDR3 is 15 amino acids. V lost 0 bases and J 3 bases, leaving 11 bases between the germline ends. The germline gives CDR1 LGHDT, CDR2 YNNKEL (reference sequence). CDR3 DNA: TGTGCCAGCAGCCAAGAGGCAACAGGGTACACTGAAGCTTTCTTT. It codes for CASSQEATGYTEAFF. Looking up the rest from reference TRBV3-1 and TRBJ1-1 gives the full variable domain: DTAVSQTPKYLVTQMGNDKSIKCEQNLGHDTMYWYKQDSKKFLKIMFSYNNKELIINETVPNRFSPKSPDKAHLNLHINSLELGDSAVYFCASSQEATGYTEAFFGQGTRLTVV.

This clonotype has a handful of counts. CDR3 protein: CASSPGHKPYEQYF. CDR3 DNA sequence: TGTGCCAGCAGCCCTGGACACAAACCCTACGAGCAGTACTTC. V is TRBV7-9 and J is TRBJ2-7; D is perhaps TRBD1 (5 bases). Trimming took 5 bases from V and 2 from J, leaving 13 bases between them. Germline-derived CDR1 and CDR2 are SEHNR and FQNEAQ (reference sequence). There are 14 residues in the CDR3. Complete variable domain (other parts from reference TRBV7-9 and TRBJ2-7): DTGVSQNPRHKITKRGQNVTFRCDPISEHNRLYWYRQTLGQGPEFLTYFQNEAQLEKSRLLSDRFSAERPKGSFSTLEIQRTEQGDSAMYLCASSPGHKPYEQYFGPGTRLTVT.

The chain is built from TRBV4-3 and TRBJ2-1; D possibly corresponds to TRBD1 (6 bases). This CDR3 is built from 15 residues. Per germline, CDR1 LGHNA and CDR2 YSLEER. V was shortened by 1 base and J by 6 bases, with 13 bases between the two germline ends. The CDR3 DNA reads TGCGCCAGCAGCCAAGGGCAGGCAGGGGTCAATGAGCAGTTCTTC. It specifies CASSQGQAGVNEQFF.

There are many counts of this clonotype. The V and J genes are TRBV7-9 and TRBJ2-1, with D uncertain. Trimming stripped 5 bases from V and 8 bases from J, with 16 bases between. CDR1 is SEHNR and CDR2 is FQNEAQ in the germline V gene (reference sequence). This CDR3 has 14 residues. Here the CDR3 DNA reads TGTGCCAGCAGCCCACGCCCACCAAGGGATGAGCAGTTCTTC. It encodes CASSPRPPRDEQFF. Based on the CDR3 plus reference TRBV7-9 and TRBJ2-1, the full variable domain is DTGVSQNPRHKITKRGQNVTFRCDPISEHNRLYWYRQTLGQGPEFLTYFQNEAQLEKSRLLSDRFSAERPKGSFSTLEIQRTEQGDSAMYLCASSPRPPRDEQFFGPGTRLTVL.

The V gene is TRBV16, the J gene TRBJ2-1; D ambiguous. CDR1 is KGHSY, CDR2 FQNENV, per germline. Between the trimmed V and J ends, which lost 0 bases and 4 bases, there was a span of 7 bases. The CDR3 is 14 residues long. The CDR3, as DNA: TGTGCCAGCAGCCAATCTAGAGGTTACAATGAGCAGTTCTTC. This codes for CASSQSRGYNEQFF.

This clonotype was seen a handful of times. The chain employs TRBV27 and TRBJ2-7; D may correspond to TRBD1 or TRBD2 (5 bases each). Trimming took off 8 bases at V and 5 bases at J, with 13 bases between the two ends. Germline CDR1 reads MNHEY; CDR2 reads SMNVEV (reference sequence). The CDR3 has 12 residues. The CDR3 coding sequence is TGTGCCAGCGGGTTACGGGGCCACGAGCAGTACTTC. This encodes CASGLRGHEQYF.